The 4 T cell receptor beta chains given below trace back to one sample, sequenced in a study of cytomegalovirus exposure and HLA in healthy donors (dated 2017 in TCRdb). To prepare the library, the immunoSEQ multiplex PCR assay was applied. TCRdb provides this immuneACCESS table in a form limited to in-frame rearrangements. Some clones are lacking; in checked studies, under half of them reflect an unresolved V gene, and why the rest are absent is not known. The table for this sample lists 100,000 to 120,000 clones; approximately 96% of them were counted only once. 0.67% of the sample belongs to the ten largest clones. What was sequenced was PBMCs. The receptor source for this set is a young woman in good health and CMV-seronegative.

CDR3: CASSLKSTGEGYGYTF. The CDR3 DNA reads TGCGCCAGCAGCTTGAAGTCGACAGGGGAAGGGTATGGCTACACCTTC. This chain uses TRBV5-1 with TRBJ1-2, with TRBD1 matching over 8 bases. Germline CDR1 is SGHRS and CDR2 is YFSETQ. This CDR3 is built from 16 residues. V was clipped by 1 base and J by 5 bases; unmatched bases: 10.

This chain uses TRBV20-1 with TRBJ2-5; perhaps TRBD1 as D (6 bases). V shed 2 bases and J shed 10 bases, with 11 bases lying between them. Germline assignment: CDR1 DFQATT and CDR2 SNEGSKA (reference sequence). The CDR3 runs 11 residues. Here the CDR3 reads CSARTQGGQYF. In DNA form, the CDR3 reads TGCAGTGCTAGAACTCAAGGGGGCCAGTACTTC.

This clone was recorded a few times. The chain carries TRBV5-6 and TRBJ1-1, with unresolved D. Germline loops: CDR1 SGHDT, CDR2 YYEEEE. The ends were cut back, 2 bases at V and 4 bases at J, with 12 bases in the middle. This CDR3 contains 14 residues. The CDR3, as DNA: TGTGCCAGCAGCTTCGTTTCGGGGAGCACTGAAGCTTTCTTT. This encodes CASSFVSGSTEAFF.

The CDR3 coding sequence is TGTGCCAGCAGCTTAGATACGCGGGGGCCGAAAAACATTCAGTACTTC. Its protein product is CASSLDTRGPKNIQYF. The chain couples TRBV7-9 to TRBJ2-4, with D possibly matching TRBD2 (7 bases). V dropped 1 base and J dropped 4 bases, with 14 bases sitting between them. CDR1 is SEHNR, CDR2 FQNEAQ, per germline (reference sequence). The CDR3 sequence is 16 residues long.